One and the same sample provided the 31 T cell receptor beta chains below, sequenced in a study of T cell repertoires in cytomegalovirus infection. No antigen is known for these receptors. TCRdb ran MiXCR on the reads and lists one entry per CDR3 protein. This table holds under 150,000 distinct CDR3 sequences, more than 30% found once. The sample in question was CD8+ T cells from cultured PBMCs, obtained from culture after CMV antigen stimulation. The receptors were gathered from a human donor in good health (CMV status not recorded). Some clones in this sample may be carry-over from other donors' samples.

V gene TRBV12-3 or TRBV12-4 combines with J gene TRBJ2-5, with 7 bases identical to TRBD1. J gave up 1 base and V 5 bases, and 4 bases lay outside the gene matches. This CDR3 spans 14 amino acids. DNA of the CDR3: TGTGCCAGCAGTCCACAGGGGTTCCAAGAGACCCAGTACTTC. Translated: CASSPQGFQETQYF.

This clonotype was recorded a few times. The chain combines TRBV6-2 or TRBV6-3 with TRBJ2-5; a weak D match, TRBD1 (6 bases). Germline V lookup: CDR1 MNHEY, CDR2 SVGEGT. This CDR3 has 13 residues. Trimming cost V 6 bases and J 2 bases, with 10 bases left between them. CDR3 sequence: CASSGQLQETQYF. As DNA, the CDR3 is TGTGCCAGCAGCGGACAGCTACAAGAGACCCAGTACTTC.

The V gene is TRBV4-1, the J gene TRBJ2-1; D is ambiguous. V lost 0 bases and J 6 bases, leaving 6 bases between the germline ends. CDR3 length: 13 residues. Germline V gene sequence: CDR1 MGHRA, CDR2 YSYEKL. The CDR3 DNA sequence: TGCGCCAGCAGCCAAGATTCTAGCAATGAGCAGTTCTTC. This encodes CASSQDSSNEQFF.

The gene calls are TRBV6-6 and TRBJ1-4, with TRBD1 matching over 12 bases. The CDR3 is made up of 14 amino acids. J lost 8 bases, V lost 5 bases, and 3 bases had no gene match. Germline CDR1 and CDR2: MNHNY and SVGAGI (reference sequence). CDR3 region: CASSHGTGGEKLFF. The DNA of the CDR3 is TGTGCCAGCAGTCATGGGACAGGGGGCGAAAAACTGTTTTTT.

This sequence joins TRBV7-6 and TRBJ1-6; 7 bases are shared with TRBD1. The CDR3 runs to 12 residues. V was clipped by 5 bases and J by 11 bases; unmatched bases: 3. The V gene's germline CDR1 is SGHVS and CDR2 FNYEAQ. CDR3 DNA: TGTGCCAGCAGCACCGGACAGGCACCCCTCCACTTT. Residues: CASSTGQAPLHF.

This clonotype came up a few times. The chain links TRBV7-9 to TRBJ1-1; possibly TRBD1 for D (5 bases). The CDR3 runs to 12 residues. The V gene lost 8 bases and the J gene lost 4 bases, with 11 bases spanning the gap. Germline-derived CDR1 and CDR2 are SEHNR and FQNEAQ (reference sequence). DNA of the CDR3: TGTGCCAGCGGGGGGACCGCCACTGAAGCTTTCTTT. This codes for CASGGTATEAFF.

The chain employs TRBV4-1 and TRBJ1-1; maybe TRBD1 (5 bases). The V gene lost 3 bases and the J gene lost 0 bases, with 14 bases spanning the gap. The CDR3 spans 16 residues. The germline CDR1 and CDR2 sequences are MGHRA and YSYEKL. The CDR3 loop reads CASSQGGGKVNTEAFF. CDR3 DNA: TGCGCCAGCAGCCAGGGGGGGGGAAAGGTGAACACTGAAGCTTTCTTT.

The chain recombines TRBV6-1 with TRBJ2-3; D gene ambiguous. Trimming took off 1 base at V and 4 bases at J, with 12 bases between the two ends. Per germline, CDR1 MNHNS and CDR2 SASEGT. The CDR3 spans 15 residues. CDR3 protein: CASSEVALFPDTQYF. The DNA for the CDR3 is TGTGCCAGCAGTGAAGTGGCGCTCTTCCCAGATACGCAGTATTTT.

This clonotype was observed at least ten times. The genes are TRBV11-1 and TRBJ2-1; 7 nucleotides match TRBD1. The V segment lost 5 bases and the J segment 7 bases; nucleotides outside the gene matches: 8. CDR1 SGHAT and CDR2 FQDESV come from the germline V gene (reference sequence). The CDR3 is 14 residues long. CDR3 residues: CASSRTGNMNEQFF. CDR3 nucleotides: TGTGCCAGCAGCCGGACAGGTAATATGAATGAGCAGTTCTTC.

The chain uses TRBV28 and TRBJ2-2; 11 bases fit TRBD2. V dropped 4 bases and J dropped 4; count of bases not matched to a gene: 2. The CDR3 loop spans 15 amino acids. Germline lookup yields CDR1 MDHEN and CDR2 SYDVKM. This CDR3 reads CASSSGLAGTGELFF. CDR3 coding DNA: TGTGCCAGCAGTTCTGGACTAGCGGGCACCGGGGAGCTGTTTTTT.

The rearrangement joins TRBV29-1 to TRBJ2-7; 8 nucleotides agree with TRBD1. The CDR3 has 13 amino acids. Germline CDR1 reads SQVTM; CDR2 reads ANQGSEA. V was clipped by 7 bases and J by 2 bases; unmatched bases: 7. In DNA, the CDR3 is TGCAGCGCTCGGACAGGGAAAGCCTACGAGCAGTACTTC. Translation: CSARTGKAYEQYF.

V usage is TRBV13 and J usage is TRBJ1-2; TRBD1 is a possible D gene (6 bases). This CDR3 has 15 amino acids. Trimming took 11 bases from V and 2 from J, leaving 21 bases between them. Germline CDR1 reads PRHDT; CDR2 reads FYEKMQ (reference sequence). The DNA for the CDR3 is TGTGCCGGAGCCCTATCAGGGGTTTTCAACTATGGCTACACCTTC. It specifies CAGALSGVFNYGYTF.

The rearrangement uses TRBV7-9 and TRBJ2-7; TRBD1 or TRBD2 may be the D gene (5 bases each). Trimming removed 5 bases at V and 2 bases at J, with 7 bases between. The CDR3 contains 12 residues. CDR1 is SEHNR, CDR2 FQNEAQ, per germline (reference sequence). DNA of the CDR3: TGTGCCAGCAGCCGGGACGCCTACGAGCAGTACTTC. Its protein is CASSRDAYEQYF.

In its sample, this clonotype was seen a few times. V usage is TRBV14 and J usage is TRBJ2-7, with D possibly matching TRBD1 (5 bases). Trimming took 3 bases from V and 11 from J, leaving 20 bases between them. CDR3 length: 14 residues. Germline-derived CDR1 and CDR2 are SGHDN and FVKESK. The CDR3 reads CASSQTSLRGREYF. The CDR3 DNA follows: TGTGCCAGCAGCCAGACCTCATTAAGGGGAAGGGAGTACTTC.

This clonotype was counted between two and nine times. The chain carries TRBV7-9 and TRBJ1-5; a weak D match, TRBD1 (5 bases). This CDR3 region has 15 residues. Germline V gene data show CDR1 as SEHNR and CDR2 as FQNEAQ (reference sequence). Trimming took off 1 base at V and 0 bases at J, with 7 bases between the two ends. The CDR3 nucleotides read TGTGCCAGCAGCTTAGAGGGGACTAGCAATCAGCCCCAGCATTTT. This gives the protein CASSLEGTSNQPQHF.

The CDR3 bases are TGCAGCGTTGAAGATCCGGGCAGGGTATACTATGGCTACACCTTC. Translated, it gives CSVEDPGRVYYGYTF. The chain has TRBV29-1 and TRBJ1-2; TRBD1 is a possible D gene (5 bases). Germline V gene lookup returns CDR1 SQVTM and CDR2 ANQGSEA. The V gene lost 0 bases and the J gene lost 3 bases, with 14 bases spanning the gap. The CDR3 consists of 15 residues.

This sequence joins TRBV7-9 and TRBJ2-3, with TRBD1 matching 9 bases. Trimming took 8 bases from V and 4 from J; bases not matched to a gene: 22. This CDR3 spans 19 amino acids. Germline CDR1 and CDR2: SEHNR and FQNEAQ (reference sequence). CDR3 nucleotides: TGTGCCAGCTTCACCCGGGACAGGGCGGCCGTTGGCCCAGCAGATACGCAGTATTTT. Its translation: CASFTRDRAAVGPADTQYF.

This clonotype was seen a handful of times. This chain joins TRBV7-8 and TRBJ2-7; D gene uncertain. Trimming left V 1 base short and J 3 bases short, with 10 bases between. Germline CDR1 is SGHVS and CDR2 is FQNEAQ. The CDR3 is 14 amino acids. The CDR3 is CASSLGKSGYEQYF. CDR3 bases: TGTGCCAGCAGCTTAGGGAAATCTGGCTACGAGCAGTACTTC.

The chain carries TRBV20-1 and TRBJ1-2; D is undetermined. Trimming removed 0 bases from V and 0 bases from J, with 17 bases in between. CDR1 and CDR2 (germline): DFQATT, SNEGSKA (reference sequence). This CDR3 has 17 residues. CDR3 DNA sequence: TGCAGTGCTAGAGACCATACGGGAAGGGCCTCTAACTATGGCTACACCTTC. Its translation: CSARDHTGRASNYGYTF.

The V call is TRBV6-1, the J call TRBJ2-7; 7 nucleotides agree with TRBD1. Per the germline V gene, CDR1 is MNHNS and CDR2 is SASEGT. The V gene end was trimmed by 2 bases and the J gene end by 2 bases; junction bases not matched to a gene: 3. CDR3 length: 14 residues. Here the CDR3 reads CASSEWTGTYEQYF. CDR3 coding DNA: TGTGCCAGCAGTGAATGGACAGGCACCTACGAGCAGTACTTC.

This clonotype was picked up many times. The J gene is TRBJ1-2, the V gene TRBV7-8, with D perhaps TRBD1 (5 bases). The V and J ends lost 4 bases and 3 bases respectively, with 15 bases between them. Germline V gene data show CDR1 as SGHVS and CDR2 as FQNEAQ. This CDR3 has 15 residues. The CDR3 is CASSSGTMIYYGYTF. The DNA of the CDR3 is TGTGCCAGCAGCTCCGGGACGATGATCTACTATGGCTACACCTTC.

V usage is TRBV7-9 and J usage is TRBJ2-7; D possibly corresponds to TRBD2 (7 bases). The V gene's germline CDR1 is SEHNR and CDR2 FQNEAQ (reference sequence). CDR3 length equals 15 residues. V lost 5 bases and J 3 bases, leaving 17 bases between the germline ends. CDR3 sequence: CASSPDAGAYYEQYF. DNA for the CDR3: TGTGCCAGCAGCCCGGATGCGGGGGCCTACTACGAGCAGTACTTC.

This clonotype was detected many times. The rearrangement uses TRBV7-6 and TRBJ1-3; maybe TRBD1 (6 bases). V dropped 5 bases and J dropped 8 bases, with 13 bases sitting between them. The germline CDR1 and CDR2 sequences are SGHVS and FNYEAQ. This CDR3 is 13 amino acids long. CDR3 DNA: TGTGCCAGCAGCCCCCTCCCAGGGGACACCATATATTTT. It translates to CASSPLPGDTIYF.

This clonotype was seen a few times. The chain joins TRBV7-9 to TRBJ1-2; no definite D call. The ends were cut back, 2 bases at V and 0 bases at J, with 13 bases in the middle. The germline V gene has CDR1 SEHNR and CDR2 FQNEAQ (reference sequence). The CDR3 runs to 16 residues. The DNA of the CDR3 is TGTGCCAGCAGCTTAACCACCTATACCCCTAACTATGGCTACACCTTC. Amino acids: CASSLTTYTPNYGYTF.

This chain joins TRBV7-9 and TRBJ1-2, with no clear D. CDR3 size: 12 residues. Trimming took 2 bases from V and 5 from J, leaving 6 bases between them. Germline-derived CDR1 and CDR2 are SEHNR and FQNEAQ (reference sequence). CDR3 DNA: TGTGCCAGCAGCTTAACCTTTTATGGCTACACCTTC. Its protein is CASSLTFYGYTF.

This clonotype showed up just a few times. The chain links TRBV27 to TRBJ1-4, with D unclear. The germline V and J ends were trimmed by 2 bases and 9 bases, with 16 bases remaining between them. Per the germline V gene, CDR1 is MNHEY and CDR2 is SMNVEV (reference sequence). The CDR3 runs 15 residues. The CDR3 protein is CASSLKGFSMQKLFF. The CDR3 region has the DNA TGTGCCAGCAGTTTAAAAGGATTCAGTATGCAAAAACTGTTTTTT.

This chain connects TRBV6-1 to TRBJ2-3; 10 nucleotides line up with TRBD2. The trim removed 6 bases at V and 2 bases at J, leaving 5 bases unmatched. The V gene's germline CDR1 is MNHNS and CDR2 SASEGT. There are 15 residues in the CDR3. The CDR3 region has the DNA TGTGCCAGCAGCCCGACTAGCGGGTACACAGATACGCAGTATTTT. It translates to CASSPTSGYTDTQYF.

V and J are TRBV19 and TRBJ1-1; no firm D call. V dropped 5 bases and J dropped 8 bases, with 21 bases sitting between them. Germline V gene lookup returns CDR1 LNHDA and CDR2 SQIVND (reference sequence). The CDR3 extends over 15 amino acids. CDR3 residues: CASSLGRRFRGEAFF. Here the CDR3 DNA reads TGTGCCAGTAGTCTGGGCAGGCGATTTCGGGGAGAAGCTTTCTTT. Supplemented by reference TRBV19 and TRBJ1-1, the full variable domain reads DGGITQSPKYLFRKEGQNVTLSCEQNLNHDAMYWYRQDPGQGLRLIYYSQIVNDFQKGDIAEGYSVSREKKESFPLTVTSAQKNPTAFYLCASSLGRRFRGEAFFGQGTRLTVV.

The chain combines TRBV7-2 with TRBJ2-1; 9 nucleotides agree with TRBD2. The V gene end was trimmed by 8 bases and the J gene end by 8 bases; junction bases not matched to a gene: 4. The CDR3 contains 12 residues. CDR1 and CDR2 (germline): SGHTA, FQGNSA. DNA for the CDR3: TGTGCCAGCCTAATAGCGGGGGATGAGCAGTTCTTC. Translation gives CASLIAGDEQFF.

The V call is TRBV4-1, the J call TRBJ2-1; D gene ambiguous. The V gene lost 2 bases and the J gene lost 2 bases, with 10 bases spanning the gap. In germline, CDR1 is MGHRA, CDR2 YSYEKL. This CDR3 is 15 amino acids long. The CDR3 protein is CASSQSPRPYNEQFF. The CDR3 coding sequence is TGCGCCAGCAGCCAAAGCCCACGGCCCTACAATGAGCAGTTCTTC.

This clonotype was counted only a few times. This chain connects TRBV6-2 or TRBV6-3 to TRBJ2-2; no clear D. Germline values: CDR1 MNHEY, CDR2 SVGEGT. The V and J ends lost 2 bases and 3 bases respectively, with 1 base between them. The CDR3 has 12 residues. The CDR3 sequence: CASSYDTGELFF. Here the CDR3 DNA reads TGTGCCAGCAGTTACGACACCGGGGAGCTGTTTTTT.